These 5 T cell receptor beta chains share one sample of origin, sequenced in a study of T cells after yellow fever vaccination. TCRdb called the 5' RACE reads again in MiXCR, with one record for every CDR3 protein. This table has about 120,000 distinct CDR3 sequences, roughly 15% appearing once. This specimen consisted of CD8+ T cells sorted from PBMCs, obtained 5 days after the yellow fever booster vaccination. The receptors here all came from a man aged 18-30 years who received the YFV17D yellow fever vaccine.

This chain uses TRBV7-3 with TRBJ2-3, with 8 bases matching TRBD2. After removal of 6 bases from V and 4 bases from J, the junction contained 6 bases not matched to a gene. From germline, CDR1 is SGHTA and CDR2 FQGTGA. The CDR3 runs 14 residues. CDR3 DNA: TGTGCCAGCAGTGTCGGGGGGGCGGCAGATACGCAGTATTTT. Its protein product is CASSVGGAADTQYF.

A few counts support this clonotype. In nucleotides, the CDR3 is TGTGCCAGCAGCCAAGGGGGGGGTTCACCCCTCCACTTT. Its translation is CASSQGGGSPLHF. The V gene is TRBV4-2, the J gene TRBJ1-6; perhaps TRBD1 as D (5 bases). Trimming shortened V by 1 base and J by 9 bases, and 7 bases separated the two germline ends. Per germline, CDR1 LGHNA and CDR2 YNFKEQ. This CDR3 region has 13 residues.

The genes are TRBV6-2 or TRBV6-3 and TRBJ1-1; D gene uncertain. CDR3 length: 14 residues. CDR1 MNHEY and CDR2 SVGEGT come from the germline V gene. V lost 7 bases, J lost 5 bases, and 17 bases lay in between. CDR3 region: CASTNPPPRTEAFF. The DNA for the CDR3 is TGTGCCAGCACCAACCCCCCCCCGAGGACTGAAGCTTTCTTT.

The table lists this clonotype with a few counts. DNA for the CDR3: TGTGCCAGCAGTGTTCATCCCCAGGGGGCGATTTCGGGGGTGGGAGATACGCAGTATTTT. Its translation is CASSVHPQGAISGVGDTQYF. The chain links TRBV28 to TRBJ2-3, with 8 bases aligning to TRBD1. After removal of 5 bases from V and 5 bases from J, the junction contained 24 bases not matched to a gene. This CDR3 is built from 20 residues. Germline V gives CDR1 MDHEN, CDR2 SYDVKM.

This chain links TRBV7-2 with TRBJ2-4; TRBD1 matches at 8 bases. This CDR3 region has 15 residues. With V trimmed by 0 bases and J by 9 bases, 7 bases remained unmatched. The germline gives CDR1 SGHTA, CDR2 FQGNSA. The CDR3 region has the DNA TGTGCCAGCAGCTTAGCGGGGACAGGAGGAACCATTCAGTACTTC. Translating it yields CASSLAGTGGTIQYF.